The 28 T cell receptor beta chains listed next were all sequenced from one sample in a study of OX40 agonist ivuxolimab in advanced cancers. Measured with immunoSEQ multiplex PCR; TCRdb has only the in-frame clones, and not every one. The sample has about 15,000 clones; roughly 81% are singletons. Here the sequenced sample was CD4+ or CD8+ T cells sorted from blood, taken in a trial of the OX40 agonist ivuxolimab. Receptors were obtained from an adult with an advanced solid tumor such as melanoma, head and neck, liver or kidney cancer.

This rearrangement joins TRBV9 to TRBJ1-5; 10 nucleotides match TRBD1. Germline V gene sequence: CDR1 SGDLS, CDR2 YYNGEE. J lost 3 bases, V lost 3 bases, and 3 bases had no gene match. This CDR3 is 15 amino acids long. The CDR3 loop is CASSAGQGVNQPQHF. CDR3 DNA: TGTGCCAGCAGCGCCGGACAGGGGGTCAATCAGCCCCAGCATTTT. The entire variable domain, with the rest obtained from reference TRBV9 and TRBJ1-5, is as follows: DSGVTQTPKHLITATGQRVTLRCSPRSGDLSVYWYQQSLDQGLQFLIQYYNGEERAKGNILERFSAQQFPDLHSELNLSSLELGDSALYFCASSAGQGVNQPQHFGDGTRLSIL.

The chain employs TRBV6-4 and TRBJ2-3, with 11 bases that match TRBD2. This CDR3 region has 15 residues. Germline V gene data show CDR1 as MRHNA and CDR2 as SNTAGT. V trimming: 6 bases; J trimming: 5 bases; junction bases outside the gene matches: 7. CDR3 sequence reads: CASSATSGGGDTQYF. The CDR3, as DNA: TGTGCCAGCAGCGCCACTAGCGGGGGCGGAGATACGCAGTATTTT.

The chain recombines TRBV5-1 with TRBJ2-7; a weak D match, TRBD1 (6 bases). CDR1 and CDR2 (germline): SGHRS, YFSETQ. The CDR3 is 14 amino acids. With 0 bases removed from V and 6 bases from J, the gap between germline ends came to 13 bases. The CDR3 protein is CASSLETGHPEQYF. The CDR3 DNA is TGCGCCAGCAGCTTGGAGACGGGACACCCCGAGCAGTACTTC. The full variable domain, completed using reference TRBV5-1 and TRBJ2-7, is KAGVTQTPRYLIKTRGQQVTLSCSPISGHRSVSWYQQTPGQGLQFLFEYFSETQRNKGNFPGRFSGRQFSNSRSEMNVSTLELGDSALYLCASSLETGHPEQYFGPGTRLTVT.

The rearrangement joins TRBV18 to TRBJ2-7; 8 bases agree with TRBD1. V lost 4 bases and J lost 6; bases outside the gene matches: 11. The CDR3 spans 15 residues. The germline CDR1 and CDR2 sequences are KGHSH and LQKENI. The CDR3 nucleotides are TGTGCCAGCTCACACGCCACGGGACAGGTCGTCGAGCAGTACTTC. This translates into CASSHATGQVVEQYF.

The CDR3 is CASSPAQRGEKLFF. The DNA of the CDR3 is TGTGCCAGCAGTCCGGCCCAAAGGGGAGAAAAACTGTTTTTT. The gene calls are TRBV28 and TRBJ1-4; D possibly corresponds to TRBD1 (5 bases). This CDR3 is built from 14 residues. Germline V gives CDR1 MDHEN, CDR2 SYDVKM. V was shortened by 5 bases and J by 8 bases, with 15 bases between the two germline ends.

This chain connects TRBV19 to TRBJ2-2; 8 bases agree with TRBD1. V dropped 6 bases and J dropped 5; count of bases not matched to a gene: 8. The V gene's germline CDR1 is LNHDA and CDR2 SQIVND (reference sequence). The CDR3 totals 15 residues. The CDR3 region is CASRYGTGVTGELFF. The CDR3 DNA reads TGTGCCAGTAGGTACGGGACAGGTGTTACCGGGGAGCTGTTTTTT.

Only a few counts were recorded for this clone. This chain uses TRBV27 with TRBJ2-1; D not certain. The CDR3 totals 15 residues. V lost 2 bases and J lost 4, with 12 bases in between. The V gene's germline CDR1 is MNHEY and CDR2 SMNVEV (reference sequence). CDR3 DNA sequence: TGTGCCAGCAGTTTAAAATTCCTGTCTTACAATGAGCAGTTCTTC. It is translated as CASSLKFLSYNEQFF.

The chain couples TRBV14 to TRBJ1-2; D remains ambiguous. This CDR3 is 13 amino acids long. Germline-derived CDR1 and CDR2 are SGHDN and FVKESK. Trimming shortened V by 6 bases and J by 5 bases, and 13 bases separated the two germline ends. In DNA, the CDR3 is TGTGCCAGCAGTACGGGGATGAATTATGGCTACACCTTC. Its translation: CASSTGMNYGYTF.

This chain connects TRBV6-5 to TRBJ2-7; tentative D call: TRBD2 (6 bases). Per germline, CDR1 MNHEY and CDR2 SVGAGI. V was pared by 3 bases and J by 3 bases, with 9 bases between. This CDR3 comprises 13 residues. CDR3: CASSYGTYYEQYF. The CDR3 bases are TGTGCCAGCAGTTATGGGACTTACTACGAGCAGTACTTC.

The J gene is TRBJ2-7, the V gene TRBV7-2; TRBD2 aligns across 8 bases. V dropped 0 bases and J dropped 4; count of bases not matched to a gene: 5. The germline V gene has CDR1 SGHTA and CDR2 FQGNSA. This CDR3 has 15 amino acids. The chain's CDR3 is CASSLAERELYEQYF. The CDR3 DNA is TGTGCCAGCAGCTTAGCTGAGCGGGAGTTGTACGAGCAGTACTTC.

This clone was detected ten times or more. The CDR3 sequence is CSALLMGEGYGYTF. The CDR3 bases are TGCAGCGCACTCCTGATGGGTGAAGGATATGGCTACACCTTC. The chain combines TRBV29-1 with TRBJ1-2; no firm D call. Trimming left V 7 bases short and J 5 bases short, with 20 bases between. This CDR3 has 14 amino acids. Germline-derived CDR1 and CDR2 are SQVTM and ANQGSEA.

This clone has a handful of counts. The chain employs TRBV11-2 and TRBJ2-5, with 12 bases identical to TRBD1. CDR1 is SGHAT and CDR2 is FQNNGV in the germline V gene. The junction had 12 bases not matched to a gene; V was cut back by 5 bases and J by 5 bases. This CDR3 comprises 17 residues. The CDR3 loop is CASSATPGTGGPETQYF. CDR3 nucleotides: TGTGCCAGCAGCGCAACGCCCGGGACAGGGGGCCCCGAGACCCAGTACTTC.

The CDR3 DNA reads TGTGCCAGCAGCCCCCCTCCGGGGGGGGCGCAGTATTTT. This sequence encodes CASSPPPGGAQYF. J is TRBJ2-3 and V is TRBV9; 8 bases agree with TRBD2. The length of the CDR3 is 13 residues. Germline loops: CDR1 SGDLS, CDR2 YYNGEE. J gave up 10 bases and V 4 bases, and 8 bases lay outside the gene matches.

This clone has just a few counts. This chain connects TRBV6-6 to TRBJ2-1; TRBD1 is a possible D gene (5 bases). V was trimmed by 5 bases and J by 10 bases, leaving 9 bases between them. CDR3 length: 11 residues. Looked up from germline, CDR1 is MNHNY and CDR2 is SVGAGI (reference sequence). CDR3 loop: CASSNGQEQFF. The DNA of the CDR3 is TGTGCCAGCAGTAACGGACAAGAGCAGTTCTTC.

The V gene is TRBV4-1, the J gene TRBJ2-4, with 8 positions matching TRBD1. V was clipped by 1 base and J by 6 bases; unmatched bases: 2. Germline V gives CDR1 MGHRA, CDR2 YSYEKL. The CDR3 has 14 residues. The CDR3 loop is CASSQVTGVNIQYF. Here the CDR3 DNA reads TGCGCCAGCAGCCAAGTGACAGGGGTAAACATTCAGTACTTC.

This chain links TRBV19 with TRBJ1-1; no clear D gene. This CDR3 spans 14 amino acids. Deletions cut 10 bases from V and 0 bases from J, with 15 bases between. Looked up from germline, CDR1 is LNHDA and CDR2 is SQIVND (reference sequence). The CDR3 DNA reads as TGTGCCACTATGAGGGAACAGATGAACACTGAAGCTTTCTTT. Translating gives CATMREQMNTEAFF.

The V call is TRBV4-3, the J call TRBJ1-1; 10 bases fit TRBD1. Germline V gene lookup returns CDR1 LGHNA and CDR2 YSLEER. V trimming: 4 bases; J trimming: 5 bases; junction bases outside the gene matches: 4. This CDR3 is 14 amino acids long. CDR3 sequence: CASSLRTGGTEAFF. The CDR3 region has the DNA TGCGCCAGCAGCCTACGGACAGGGGGGACTGAAGCTTTCTTT.

The chain links TRBV18 to TRBJ2-5; TRBD1 agrees at 7 bases. V trimming: 0 bases; J trimming: 1 base; junction bases outside the gene matches: 8. Per germline, CDR1 KGHSH and CDR2 LQKENI. The CDR3 is made up of 17 amino acids. CDR3 sequence (DNA): TGTGCCAGCTCACCACCGGGGGACAGCTTTTTCCAAGAGACCCAGTACTTC. Translated, it gives CASSPPGDSFFQETQYF.

This chain links TRBV10-3 with TRBJ2-7; D may be TRBD1 (5 bases). This CDR3 has 12 residues. Germline CDR1 ENHRY, CDR2 SYGVKD. V dropped 6 bases and J dropped 2 bases, with 8 bases sitting between them. The CDR3 region has the DNA TGTGCCATCAGCCAACAGGCCTACGAGCAGTACTTC. It yields the protein CAISQQAYEQYF.

This chain joins TRBV9 and TRBJ2-1; 10 nucleotides line up with TRBD2. There are 16 residues in the CDR3. Unmatched junction bases numbered 9, after V lost 0 bases and J lost 9 bases. Germline CDR1 SGDLS, CDR2 YYNGEE. In DNA, the CDR3 is TGTGCCAGCAGCGTAGGGAGCGGGAGGGCCTCCAGTGAGCAGTTCTTC. Translated: CASSVGSGRASSEQFF.

This chain links TRBV28 with TRBJ1-1; 7 nucleotides agree with TRBD1. Germline V gives CDR1 MDHEN, CDR2 SYDVKM. The CDR3 length is 15 residues. V was pared by 8 bases and J by 1 base, with 10 bases of the junction left unmatched. CDR3 sequence: CASCDRATWNTEAFF. The CDR3 nucleotides are TGTGCCAGCTGCGACAGGGCTACATGGAACACTGAAGCTTTCTTT.

The chain uses TRBV19 and TRBJ1-6, with D possibly being TRBD1 (6 bases). There are 15 residues in the CDR3. V was cut by 9 bases and J by 7 bases, with 19 bases left in between. CDR1 LNHDA and CDR2 SQIVND come from the germline V gene (reference sequence). The CDR3 DNA reads as TGTGCCAGCCGCGACCCGTGGACAGTAAATTCACCCCTCCACTTT. Translating it yields CASRDPWTVNSPLHF.

V and J are TRBV11-2 and TRBJ1-1, with 7 bases fitting TRBD1. Germline lookup yields CDR1 SGHAT and CDR2 FQNNGV. This CDR3 comprises 16 residues. Trimming cost V 2 bases and J 6 bases; bases outside gene matches: 12. CDR3: CASSLSEGASGAEAFF. The DNA of the CDR3 is TGTGCCAGCAGCTTATCTGAGGGGGCATCGGGCGCTGAAGCTTTCTTT. Full variable domain (missing parts from reference TRBV11-2 and TRBJ1-1): EAGVAQSPRYKIIEKRQSVAFWCNPISGHATLYWYQQILGQGPKLLIQFQNNGVVDDSQLPKDRFSAERLKGVDSTLKIQPAKLEDSAVYLCASSLSEGASGAEAFFGQGTRLTVV.

This chain links TRBV29-1 with TRBJ1-1; TRBD1 is a possible D gene (5 bases). The CDR3 covers 13 residues. V was cut by 6 bases and J by 2 bases, with 13 bases left in between. The germline gives CDR1 SQVTM, CDR2 ANQGSEA. This CDR3 is CSVAPTVNTEAFF. The CDR3 DNA sequence: TGCAGCGTAGCCCCGACAGTAAACACTGAAGCTTTCTTT.

The chain employs TRBV28 and TRBJ2-7, with unresolved D. Germline V gene sequence: CDR1 MDHEN, CDR2 SYDVKM. There are 14 residues in the CDR3. V dropped 3 bases and J dropped 4 bases, with 13 bases sitting between them. CDR3 coding DNA: TGTGCCAGCAGTTTTGACGTATTTTTTTACGAGCAGTACTTC. Its translation is CASSFDVFFYEQYF.

The rearrangement uses TRBV30 and TRBJ1-2; no clear D. V lost 1 base, J lost 6 bases, and 6 bases lay in between. Germline V gene sequence: CDR1 GTSNPN, CDR2 SVGIG (reference sequence). CDR3 length: 11 amino acids. CDR3 sequence (DNA): TGTGCCTGGAGTGCCCCCAATGGCTACACCTTC. Amino acids: CAWSAPNGYTF.

DNA of the CDR3: TGTGCCAGCAGCTGGGGACAGGAGGATGAAAAACTGTTTTTT. Translation gives CASSWGQEDEKLFF. The gene calls are TRBV7-9 and TRBJ1-4, with TRBD1 identical over 8 bases. Germline trimming cut 4 bases from V and 6 bases from J; bases unmatched to any gene: 4. Germline CDR1 is SEHNR and CDR2 is FQNEAQ (reference sequence). CDR3 size: 14 residues. Drawing the rest from reference TRBV7-9 and TRBJ1-4, the complete variable domain is DTGVSQNPRHKITKRGQNVTFRCDPISEHNRLYWYRQTLGQGPEFLTYFQNEAQLEKSRLLSDRFSAERPKGSFSTLEIQRTEQGDSAMYLCASSWGQEDEKLFFGSGTQLSVL.

This sequence joins TRBV19 and TRBJ1-5, with 9 bases aligning to TRBD1. Germline loops: CDR1 LNHDA, CDR2 SQIVND (reference sequence). Germline trimming cut 8 bases from V and 3 bases from J; bases unmatched to any gene: 8. The length of the CDR3 is 15 residues. Here the CDR3 reads CASRIGQGHNQPQHF. In DNA form, the CDR3 reads TGTGCCAGTCGAATCGGACAGGGGCACAATCAGCCCCAGCATTTT.